This note documents a single TCR beta chain sequence. Only a few counts were recorded for this clonotype. Its target antigen remains unknown. No base-level quality is on record; no much larger clone is a single base apart. The data were obtained in a study of T-cell memory formation after mild COVID-19 (dated by TCRdb to 2020 to 2023). Regarding the complete study: TCR sequence clusters from the two donors were found to be largely donor specific. In a couple of donors, T-cell clones that expanded and contracted after mild COVID-19 were tracked by sequencing TCRalpha and TCRbeta repertoires over time. Two young, previously healthy adult volunteers, one female and one male, were included in the cohort.

PBMCs were isolated by Ficoll-Paque density gradient centrifugation. Here is what the overall study found, with its caveats: The study covered only a couple of mild cases, and larger cohorts including severe cases with pre-infection samples were considered necessary. The detection of some responding clones in pre-infection memory suggests that pre-existing cross-reactive memory T cells joined the SARS-CoV-2 response. SARS-CoV-2 specificity of the second-wave clones peaking on day 37 was not confirmed. Contracting CD4+ clones were found mainly in CM and EM memory subsets, while CD8+ clones were enriched in EMRA. Balanced CD4/CD8 phenotypes were observed for clones contracting from day 15 to 85, whereas a bias towards CD4+ was observed for a second wave of clones expanding from day 15 to 37.

Sequencing relied on an Illumina NovaSeq 6000. TCRalpha and TCRbeta cDNA libraries were constructed by 5'RACE with constant-segment primers, with sample barcodes and unique molecular identifiers being introduced. Trizol reagent was used to extract RNA from every sample. Library amplification was performed in two PCR steps, and a second sample barcode and Illumina TruSeq adapters were introduced in the second step. Sequencing of libraries was performed on an Illumina NovaSeq with 2 x 150 bp paired-end reads. The paper's processing steps were these. Reads were demultiplexed and collapsed into UMI-guided consensus sequences with migec v1.2.7. Using mixcr v2.1.11, UMI consensuses were aligned to TRA and TRB V and J templates and then assembled into clonotypes. A clonotype was counted as expanded or contracted only if both edgeR and NoisET called the change significant, with noise models trained on biological replicates. For edgeR calls, the thresholds were a false discovery rate-adjusted p below 0.01 and a log2 fold-change of 1. PCA with hierarchical clustering of max-normalized trajectories of the 1000 most abundant clonotypes was used as exploratory dynamics analysis. Separately sequenced CD4+ and CD8+ repertoires were used to assign a CD4 or CD8 phenotype to each responding clone. TCRdb reran the public reads through fastp at Q25 and MiXCR, keeping productive beta chains. Rows merge per CDR3 protein into single entries with the most common DNA and genes. For this entry, the V and J calls and clone size follow TCRdb and not the study's own pipeline. The sample has 430,000 or so distinct CDR3 sequences on record, around a quarter of them singletons. In total, the top ten clones hold approximately 13% of the sample.

This sequence was found in an adult woman who had mild COVID-19 (a few samples of this study predate the infection). The sample titles of this study are shuffled in the database, so cell type and time point are left out; the donor was told from shared clones. The sample taken for sequencing was PBMCs or a T cell subset sorted from them (not recorded which).

The DNA sequence follows: TGTGCCAGCAGCTTAGGGAGCTGGGACAGCCATTACTCCTACGAGCAGTACTTC. The translation is CASSLGSWDSHYSYEQYF. Recombination connected TRBV11-2 to TRBJ2-7, and TRBD1 matches 7 of the central bases. The germline V gene gives CDR1 as SGHAT and CDR2 as FQNNGV. V lost 1 base and J lost 0 bases, and the count of bases not matched to a germline gene is 12. There are 18 amino acids in the CDR3, from cysteine to phenylalanine inclusive. The kept DNA is CDR3 alone, 54 bases in frame from the first base.